This T cell receptor beta chain stems from a study of regulatory T cells in long-lasting Graves disease. Study at large: Prior antithyroid drug treatment in newly diagnosed Graves' patients lasted under 3 months. The study's findings and limits: TCR diversity was lower in persistent than newly diagnosed Graves' disease. Fewer public clonotypes were shared by new patients (966) than by persistent patients (around 2,800).

Time point described: newly diagnosed GD, antithyroid drugs for less than 3 months. With RNA extracted from PBMCs as input, the TCR library was made. Both iRepertoire HTBI primers and Arm-PCR of CDR3 regions were used to build the TCR beta libraries. From the multiplex PCR reads, TCRdb called clonotypes with MiXCR, one entry per CDR3 protein. Of hundreds of thousands of distinct CDR3 sequences listed, approximately 20% are singletons. About this clonotype itself: What it binds is unknown. A read error is the likely source, as a far larger clone sits one nucleotide away.

Specimen: peripheral blood mononuclear cells (PBMCs), collected at new diagnosis, from a patient treated with antithyroid drugs. This clonotype originated in a female donor with Graves disease.

CDR3 sequence: CASSLYVGPSYNEQYF. DNA for the CDR3: TGTGCCAGCAGCTTATATGTGGGACCATCCTACAATGAGCAGTACTTC. V usage is TRBV11-2 and J usage is TRBJ2-7; possibly TRBD1 or TRBD2 for D (5 bases each). Trimming cost V 2 bases and J 7 bases, with 21 bases left between them. The CDR3 consists of 16 residues. The V gene's germline CDR1 is SGHAT and CDR2 FQNNGV.